The TCR beta chain described here comes from a study of T cell clusters in autoimmune cytopenias. Study-level information: TRB sequencing had a median around 51,000 reads and roughly 2,400 distinct clonotypes per sample. Study outcomes and limitations: Exclusive TRB clusters were 2.5 to 3.5-fold more numerous in healthy donors than in active autoimmune hepatitis. TRB repertoire shifts in secondary cytopenia and chronic lymphocytic leukemia mostly reflected lymphoma, not autoimmunity.

TRB was amplified from approximately 230 ng of peripheral blood genomic DNA per sample. TRB was amplified by touch-down multiplex PCR, primer pools A and B combined. Following a re-call of the multiplex PCR reads, TCRdb has one entry per CDR3 protein and lacks DNA. The listing contains 5,500 to 8,000 distinct CDR3 sequences. About this clonotype: Its antigen is undetermined.

This CDR3 is built from 11 residues. Looked up from germline, CDR1 is KGHSH and CDR2 is LQKENI. Sequencing was done on a sample of peripheral blood. The origin of this receptor is a human donor with an autoimmune cytopenia or autoimmune hepatitis (not recorded which). The rearrangement uses TRBV18 and TRBJ2-1. CDR3: CASSPGFEQFF.